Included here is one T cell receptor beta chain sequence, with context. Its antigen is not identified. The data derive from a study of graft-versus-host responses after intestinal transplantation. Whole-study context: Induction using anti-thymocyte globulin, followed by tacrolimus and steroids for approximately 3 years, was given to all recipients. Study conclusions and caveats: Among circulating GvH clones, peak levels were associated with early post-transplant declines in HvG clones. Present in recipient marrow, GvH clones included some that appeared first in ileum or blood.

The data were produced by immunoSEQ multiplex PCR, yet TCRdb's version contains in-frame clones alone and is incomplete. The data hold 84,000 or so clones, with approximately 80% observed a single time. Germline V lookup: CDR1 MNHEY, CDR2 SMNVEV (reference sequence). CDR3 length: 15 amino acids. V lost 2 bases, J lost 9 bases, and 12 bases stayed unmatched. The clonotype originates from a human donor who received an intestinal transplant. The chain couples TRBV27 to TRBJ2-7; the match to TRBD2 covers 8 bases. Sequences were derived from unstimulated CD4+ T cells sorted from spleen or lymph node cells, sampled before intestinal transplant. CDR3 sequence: CASSLSRGGTVVQYF. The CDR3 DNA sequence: TGTGCCAGCAGTTTAAGTCGGGGGGGAACCGTTGTGCAGTACTTC.